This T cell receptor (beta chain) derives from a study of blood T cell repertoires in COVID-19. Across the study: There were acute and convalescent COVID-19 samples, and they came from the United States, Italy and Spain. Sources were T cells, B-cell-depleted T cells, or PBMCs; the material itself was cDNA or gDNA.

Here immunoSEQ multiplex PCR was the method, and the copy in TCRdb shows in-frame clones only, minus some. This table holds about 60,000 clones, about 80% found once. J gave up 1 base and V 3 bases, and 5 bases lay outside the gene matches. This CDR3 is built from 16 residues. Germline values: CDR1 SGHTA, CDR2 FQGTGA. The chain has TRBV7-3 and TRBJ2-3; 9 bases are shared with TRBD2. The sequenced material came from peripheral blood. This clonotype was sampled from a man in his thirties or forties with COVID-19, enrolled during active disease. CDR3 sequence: CASSLGGGAGTDTQYF. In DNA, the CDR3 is TGTGCCAGCAGCTTGGGCGGGGGGGCCGGCACAGATACGCAGTATTTT.